The text below deals with one TCR beta chain. As yet, its antigen is unknown. This specimen comes from a study of T cells expressing NK-cell markers. Across the whole study: In sorted CD3+CD56+NKG2C+, CD3+CD56+NKG2C- and CD3+CD56-NKG2C+ T cells, TCR beta repertoires were obtained. Findings and caveats of the study: Dominant NKG2C+ clonotypes were found to form about 1.0-8% of CD8+ T cells in a handful of donors. Nothing established the HCMV specificity of expanded NKG2C+ T cell clones.

TCR beta libraries carry UMIs added by 5'RACE template switching. TCRdb re-called the 5' RACE reads and catalogs CDR3 proteins one per entry, DNA excluded. This sample contains about 460,000 distinct CDR3 sequences. Germline V gene lookup returns CDR1 SGHRS and CDR2 YFSETQ. This CDR3 region has 18 residues. The rearrangement joins TRBV5-1 to TRBJ2-3; the TRBD1 assignment by TCRdb is unverifiable without DNA. The clonotype comes from a woman aged 50 to 65 in good health. What was sequenced was blood T cells: a sorted CD56 or NKG2C T cell subset, CD4+ or CD8+ T cells, or bulk PBMC T cells (not recorded which). The CDR3 sequence is CASSPDPPGTGNTDTQYF. Full variable domain (rest looked up from reference TRBV5-1 and TRBJ2-3): KAGVTQTPRYLIKTRGQQVTLSCSPISGHRSVSWYQQTPGQGLQFLFEYFSETQRNKGNFPGRFSGRQFSNSRSEMNVSTLELGDSALYLCASSPDPPGTGNTDTQYFGPGTRLTVL.